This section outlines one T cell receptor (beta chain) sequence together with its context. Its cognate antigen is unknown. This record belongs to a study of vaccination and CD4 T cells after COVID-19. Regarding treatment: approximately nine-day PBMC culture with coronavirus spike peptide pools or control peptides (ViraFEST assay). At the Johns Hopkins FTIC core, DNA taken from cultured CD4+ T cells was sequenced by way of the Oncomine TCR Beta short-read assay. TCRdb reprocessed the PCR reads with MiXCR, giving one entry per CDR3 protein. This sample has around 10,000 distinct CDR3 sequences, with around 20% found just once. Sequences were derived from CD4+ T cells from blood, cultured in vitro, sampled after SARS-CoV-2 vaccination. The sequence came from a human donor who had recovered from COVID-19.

For the CDR3, the DNA is TGTGCCATCAGTGAGGACGGAACTGAAGCTTTCTTT. Protein: CAISEDGTEAFF. V usage is TRBV10-3 and J usage is TRBJ1-1; the D is unclear. Germline V gene lookup returns CDR1 ENHRY and CDR2 SYGVKD. The V end was cut by 2 bases, the J end by 5 bases, with 6 bases between. The CDR3 is 12 amino acids.